This TCR beta chain appears in the sequencing data of a study of T cell responses to AZD1222 COVID-19 vaccine (dated by TCRdb to the early 2020s). For the study in its entirety: TCR sequencing was performed for approximately 240 trial participants, of whom around 200 were given two doses of AZD1222 and some 25 were given two doses of MenACWY control vaccine. Trial participants were enrolled by age into 18-55, 56-69 and 70-plus year subgroups, with around 150, 28 and 57 TCR-sequenced participants respectively.

The time point label for this specimen denotes: about 28 days (+/-7) after the second vaccine dose. AZD1222 recipients given second doses at about 4 weeks or at about 12 weeks were pooled, since spike-specific TCR depth and breadth were not found to differ between the two schedules. The vaccinee samples were drawn from two UK trials, COV001 and COV002, one of which was a single-blind randomized controlled phase 2/3 trial testing AZD1222 (ChAdOx1 nCoV-19) in healthy adults. Trial participant PBMC samples were collected at day 0 and day 28 after the second dose for TCRbeta chain sequencing. The CDR3 spans 13 residues, from the cysteine through the phenylalanine. The read is trimmed to its CDR3 DNA, 39 bases read in frame from base 1. Between the V and J ends, shortened by 10 bases and 3 bases respectively, the junction contains 15 bases. Per the germline V gene, MGHDK is the CDR1 and SYGVNS is the CDR2.

The CDR3 regions of human TCRbeta chains were analyzed by immunosequencing. The published analysis was carried out like this. TCRs in the repertoires were compared against a reference library of SARS-CoV-2-specific TCRs that had been generated with the MIRA antigen-specificity platform. Breadth meant the fraction of unique TCRs that were SARS-CoV-2-associated, whereas depth meant the fraction of total T cells that were SARS-CoV-2-associated. Each spike-specific TCR was assigned to its reactive spike region and to a CD4 or CD8 class using the MIRA data. Log10-transformed breadth and depth values were compared by one-way ANOVA with Sidak's multiple comparisons tests. In its TCRdb copy, this immuneACCESS table keeps in-frame sequences only and misses some clones. Where compared with another copy, unresolved V genes explain less than half of these, and the others have no known cause. The V and J calls and clone size are taken from that table; D and trimming were inferred from the DNA. The table for this sample lists under 150,000 clones; about 92% of them were counted only once. The biggest ten clones account for 3% to 4.5% of the sample.

What the research found in general, with its limitations: Spike-specific TCR breadth and depth rose significantly after two AZD1222 doses compared with day 0 and with MenACWY recipients. Reportedly, close to half of the unique spike-specific TCRs recognized epitopes lying outside the regions that are mutated in the B.1.351 and B.1.1.7 variants. Only five or six AZD1222 recipients were SARS-CoV-2 seropositive at baseline, limiting conclusions about previously exposed vaccinees. Participants were mostly white British, with more females than males. The authors suggested clonal diversity may have been underestimated. The 56-69-year group was small, and its depth increase did not reach significance, likely because of low power. The whole spike protein was spanned by vaccine-associated CD4 TCRs, and dominant responses were seen in regions 160-218 and 743-854. Because no day 14 peak-response samples were available, the repertoires could be characterized only after the peak T cell response.

About this clone: Its target antigen remains unknown. The input lacks base qualities; no much larger clone sits a single base away.

Sequences were derived from peripheral blood, sampled 28 days after the second AZD1222 dose. This sequence originates from an adult who received the AZD1222 COVID-19 vaccine. This chain is built from TRBV25-1 and TRBJ2-5; TRBD1 is perhaps the D gene, given 8 matching bases. The CDR3: CATGQGGKETQYF. The sequenced DNA: TGTGCCACTGGACAGGGAGGGAAAGAGACCCAGTACTTC. Reference TRBV25-1 and TRBJ2-5 proteins supply the regions before and after the CDR3; the full variable domain is: EADIYQTPRYLVIGTGKKITLECSQTMGHDKMYWYQQDPGMELHLIHYSYGVNSTEKGDLSSESTVSRIRTEHFPLTLESARPSHTSQYLCATGQGGKETQYFGPGTRLLVL.